This T cell receptor (beta chain) appears in the sequencing data of a study of siplizumab effects on memory and regulatory T cells. Germline values: CDR1 SGHVS, CDR2 FQNEAQ. V lost 4 bases and J 0 bases, leaving 16 bases between the germline ends. The CDR3 sequence is 16 residues long. Clones were read by immunoSEQ multiplex PCR, and TCRdb kept only the in-frame ones, dropping some. The table shows about 75,000 clones, with 93% occurring only once. A single count supports this clone. V and J are TRBV7-8 and TRBJ2-7; D perhaps matches TRBD2 (6 bases). Sequences were obtained from CD8+ T cells sorted from blood. The source is a human donor in good health. This chain's CDR3 is CASSSHGTYLSYEQYF. The CDR3 bases are TGTGCCAGCAGCTCACACGGGACTTACCTCTCCTACGAGCAGTACTTC.